This T cell receptor (beta chain) was recorded in a study of metastatic and nonmetastatic thyroid tumors. Study summary: Comparison of repertoires was carried out across blood and tumor or nodule tissue from malignant and benign thyroid patients.

General study points: Benign nodules reportedly had significantly lower TCR beta diversity than malignant thyroid tumors in blood and tumor.

The CDR3 has 15 amino acids. Trimming stripped 0 bases from V and 6 bases from J, with 13 bases between. Per the germline V gene, CDR1 is SGDLS and CDR2 is YYNGEE. The table lists this clone with many counts. Its antigen is unknown. In the authors' workflow: In papillary thyroid cancer, a distant-metastasis classifier was built using CDR3 differences across clinicopathological groups. TCRdb re-called the PCR reads via MiXCR. The V and J calls follow TCRdb's processing rather than the paper's. The sample has 30,000 or so clones; 15% to 20% are singletons. Patients were all untreated before their thyroid surgery.

Input material: blood. The receptor comes from a female donor with papillary thyroid cancer or a benign thyroid nodule (not recorded which). Some clones in this sample may be carry-over from other donors' samples. The chain recombines TRBV9 with TRBJ2-1; TRBD2 might be the D (6 bases). CDR3: CASSVAAGPPNEQFF. CDR3 DNA sequence: TGTGCCAGCAGCGTAGCGGCGGGACCACCCAATGAGCAGTTCTTC.